The sequence of this TCR beta chain was determined in a study of blood T cell repertoires in COVID-19. Study-level information: Researchers got acute and convalescent COVID-19 samples from the United States, Italy and Spain.

In the original workflow: Amplification of reference gene primers was used by the study to estimate nucleated cell counts. The assay was immunoSEQ multiplex PCR, and TCRdb's table has in-frame clones only and misses some. V and J calls and clone size come straight from that table; D and trimming were deduced from the DNA. The table shows approximately 170,000 clones, with around 81% occurring only once. The germline V gene encodes CDR1 SNHLY and CDR2 FYNNEI. The V end was cut by 6 bases, the J end by 9 bases, with 12 bases between. The CDR3 runs 12 residues. Sequencing was done on a sample of peripheral blood. This TCR derives from an elderly woman with COVID-19, enrolled during active disease. V and J are TRBV2 and TRBJ2-4; D is unresolved. This chain's CDR3 is CASSSLVAIQYF. In DNA, the CDR3 is TGTGCCAGCAGCTCCCTAGTTGCCATTCAGTACTTC.